The 4 T cell receptor beta chains given below trace back to one sample, sequenced in a study of blood T cells in healthy people across ages. Combining a sample-barcoded 5' primer with a J-beta primer mix, a second PCR ran for about 7 to 12 cycles. MiXCR, applied by TCRdb to the 5' RACE reads, yields one record per CDR3 protein. In the table there are roughly 900,000 distinct CDR3 sequences, approximately 49% of which are singletons. The sequenced material came from blood. Every receptor here comes from a man younger than 40 in good health.

The V call is TRBV12-3 or TRBV12-4, the J call TRBJ2-4, with TRBD2 matching over 8 bases. The J call may not be correct, given that the DNA end is closer to TRBJ2-7. This CDR3 spans 15 amino acids. This CDR3 is CASSFSGLGLYEQYF. For the CDR3, the DNA is TGTGCCAGCAGTTTTTCGGGACTAGGACTTTACGAGCAGTACTTC.

The CDR3 loop reads CASSLTPIGTQYF. CDR3 bases: TGCGCCAGCAGCTTGACGCCTATAGGGACCCAGTACTTC. The chain joins TRBV5-1 to TRBJ2-7; D remains unclear. TRBJ2-5 explains the end of the DNA better; the J call may be wrong. This CDR3 region has 13 residues. Germline lookup yields CDR1 SGHRS and CDR2 YFSETQ.

This clonotype was seen only a few times. This could be a read error, since a much larger clone is one nucleotide away. J is TRBJ2-5 and V is TRBV6-5; a weak D match, TRBD2 (6 bases). Trimming took 9 bases from V and 11 from J, leaving 16 bases between them. The CDR3 sequence is 11 residues long. Germline lookup yields CDR1 MNHEY and CDR2 SVGAGI. In DNA form, the CDR3 reads TGTGCCAGTACTAGCTACAATGAGCAGTACTTC. Protein: CASTSYNEQYF.

This clonotype has more than one count but fewer than ten. This chain connects TRBV2 to TRBJ2-1, with 8 bases that match TRBD1. The CDR3 contains 13 residues. Trimming took 7 bases from V and 4 from J; bases not matched to a gene: 3. The germline gives CDR1 SNHLY, CDR2 FYNNEI. CDR3 region: CASIGQGYNEQFF. The CDR3 bases are TGTGCCAGCATCGGACAGGGATACAATGAGCAGTTCTTC.